Presented here are 32 T cell receptor beta chains from one specimen sequenced in a study of T cell responses to AZD1222 COVID-19 vaccine. Measured with immunoSEQ multiplex PCR; TCRdb has only the in-frame clones, and not every one. The sample holds some 120,000 clones; roughly nine tenths are singletons and the top ten take approximately 2.5%. The sequences come from peripheral blood, collected on day 0 of AZD1222 vaccination. The receptors come from an adult in good health.

The chain uses TRBV7-2 and TRBJ1-4; possibly TRBD1 for D (5 bases). Germline CDR1 is SGHTA and CDR2 is FQGNSA. Deletions cut 4 bases from V and 7 bases from J, with 16 bases between. The CDR3 length is 15 residues. Written as DNA, the CDR3 is TGTGCCAGCAGCTACCTGGGACTCAAGGGTGAAAAACTGTTTTTT. Its protein product is CASSYLGLKGEKLFF. Full variable domain (outside the CDR3, taken from reference TRBV7-2 and TRBJ1-4): GAGVSQSPSNKVTEKGKDVELRCDPISGHTALYWYRQSLGQGLEFLIYFQGNSAPDKSGLPSDRFSAERTGGSVSTLTIQRTQQEDSAVYLCASSYLGLKGEKLFFGSGTQLSVL.

The chain joins TRBV7-9 to TRBJ1-2; D gene unclear. The CDR3 totals 13 residues. Germline CDR1 reads SEHNR; CDR2 reads FQNEAQ (reference sequence). Trimming removed 3 bases at V and 8 bases at J, with 13 bases between. CDR3 amino acids: CASSLARLSGYTF. Here the CDR3 DNA reads TGTGCCAGCAGCTTGGCCCGGTTGAGCGGCTACACCTTC.

This rearrangement joins TRBV6-1 to TRBJ2-1; a possible D gene is TRBD1 (5 bases). The V end lost 0 bases, the J end lost 7 bases, and 10 bases lay between the germline ends. The CDR3 is 14 amino acids. Germline values: CDR1 MNHNS, CDR2 SASEGT. CDR3 protein: CASSEAHRLNEQFF. DNA of the CDR3: TGTGCCAGCAGTGAAGCGCACAGGCTAAATGAGCAGTTCTTC.

V is TRBV19 and J is TRBJ2-1, with 8 bases lining up with TRBD2. Per germline, CDR1 LNHDA and CDR2 SQIVND (reference sequence). The V segment lost 2 bases and the J segment 8 bases; nucleotides outside the gene matches: 8. The CDR3 covers 15 residues. The CDR3 spells CASSISSGRLDEQFF. CDR3 in DNA: TGTGCCAGTAGTATATCCAGCGGGAGATTGGATGAGCAGTTCTTC.

Remarks on this clone: Distinct nucleotide sequences in the sample also encode this CDR3. The chain recombines TRBV6-2 or TRBV6-3 with TRBJ2-7; no clear D gene. Trimming shortened V by 5 bases and J by 3 bases, and 5 bases separated the two germline ends. Germline values: CDR1 MNHEY, CDR2 SVGEGT. This CDR3 comprises 11 residues. CDR3 region: CASSNSYEQYF. In nucleotides, the CDR3 is TGTGCCAGCAGTAACAGCTACGAGCAGTACTTC.

The chain couples TRBV2 to TRBJ2-1; 12 positions match TRBD2. The germline CDR1 and CDR2 sequences are SNHLY and FYNNEI. The CDR3 sequence is 15 residues long. V lost 6 bases and J lost 10; bases outside the gene matches: 10. The CDR3 nucleotides read TGTGCCAGCAGGGGGACTAGCGGGTTCAAGGGGGAGCAGTTCTTC. Translation gives CASRGTSGFKGEQFF.

This sequence joins TRBV6-4 and TRBJ2-6, with D possibly TRBD1 on 6 matching bases. Trimming took 0 bases from V and 0 from J, leaving 6 bases between them. The CDR3 contains 16 residues. CDR1 and CDR2 (germline): MRHNA, SNTAGT. In nucleotides, the CDR3 is TGTGCCAGCAGTGACTCAGGGGGCTCTGGGGCCAACGTCCTGACTTTC. It is translated as CASSDSGGSGANVLTF.

This clone came up a few times. V usage is TRBV2 and J usage is TRBJ1-2; D unresolved. Germline values: CDR1 SNHLY, CDR2 FYNNEI. The V end was cut by 2 bases, the J end by 5 bases, with 6 bases between. This CDR3 has 12 residues. CDR3 loop: CASSERGYGYTF. The CDR3 coding sequence is TGTGCCAGCAGTGAACGAGGGTATGGCTACACCTTC.

This chain connects TRBV19 to TRBJ2-6, with D possibly being TRBD2 (5 bases). V was clipped by 1 base and J by 2 bases, with 6 bases between them. Germline V gives CDR1 LNHDA, CDR2 SQIVND (reference sequence). This CDR3 has 15 residues. The DNA for the CDR3 is TGTGCCAGTAGTATAGTTAGCGCTGGGGCCAACGTCCTGACTTTC. It encodes CASSIVSAGANVLTF.

This chain uses TRBV19 with TRBJ2-5; TRBD1 matches at 7 bases. Germline loops: CDR1 LNHDA, CDR2 SQIVND (reference sequence). The trim removed 3 bases at V and 0 bases at J, leaving 4 bases unmatched. This CDR3 is 15 amino acids long. The CDR3, as DNA: TGTGCCAGTAGTATCCAGACAGGGAACCAAGAGACCCAGTACTTC. This codes for CASSIQTGNQETQYF.

This clone was found once. The gene calls are TRBV14 and TRBJ2-7, with D hard to call. Germline V lookup: CDR1 SGHDN, CDR2 FVKESK. The CDR3 totals 15 residues. Between the trimmed V and J ends, which lost 0 bases and 6 bases, there was a span of 15 bases. CDR3 residues: CASSQDIGKVVEQYF. The CDR3 nucleotides read TGTGCCAGCAGCCAAGATATAGGGAAAGTGGTCGAGCAGTACTTC.

The chain couples TRBV24-1 to TRBJ2-1; D uncertain. Trimming stripped 5 bases from V and 6 bases from J, with 4 bases between. The CDR3 spans 11 residues. CDR1 is KGHDR, CDR2 SFDVKD, per germline. CDR3: CATSALNEQFF. Written as DNA, the CDR3 is TGTGCCACCAGTGCCCTCAATGAGCAGTTCTTC.

The chain is built from TRBV12-5 and TRBJ2-2; D uncertain. With 6 bases removed from V and 5 bases from J, the gap between germline ends came to 7 bases. The CDR3 has 12 amino acids. CDR1 and CDR2 from the germline V gene are LGHNT and FRNRAP. For the CDR3, the DNA is TGTGCTAGTGGCCTTGGTACCGGGGAGCTGTTTTTT. Protein sequence: CASGLGTGELFF.

The genes are TRBV10-1 and TRBJ2-6; D unresolved. The V end was cut by 0 bases, the J end by 0 bases, with 9 bases between. CDR1 WNHNN and CDR2 SYGVQD come from the germline V gene (reference sequence). The CDR3 covers 17 residues. The CDR3 DNA sequence: TGCGCCAGCAGTGAGTCGGGAAGGAGCTCTGGGGCCAACGTCCTGACTTTC. This sequence encodes CASSESGRSSGANVLTF.

V and J are TRBV4-1 and TRBJ1-3; a weak D match, TRBD1 (5 bases). Germline V gives CDR1 MGHRA, CDR2 YSYEKL. This CDR3 has 14 amino acids. Trimming took off 4 bases at V and 3 bases at J, with 10 bases between the two ends. Written as DNA, the CDR3 is TGCGCCAGCAGCCCCACAGGTGTTGGAAACACCATATATTTT. It is translated as CASSPTGVGNTIYF.

This chain joins TRBV13 and TRBJ1-3, with no clear D. The germline CDR1 and CDR2 sequences are PRHDT and FYEKMQ (reference sequence). Trimming took off 4 bases at V and 8 bases at J, with 12 bases between the two ends. The CDR3 runs 13 residues. CDR3 nucleotides: TGTGCCAGCAGCTCGCCACTAAGGGACACCATATATTTT. It encodes CASSSPLRDTIYF.

V gene TRBV6-2 or TRBV6-3 combines with J gene TRBJ1-2, with a tentative D call TRBD1 (6 bases). The CDR3 contains 17 residues. CDR1 and CDR2 from the germline V gene are MNHEY and SVGEGT. Trimming removed 2 bases at V and 0 bases at J, with 16 bases between. The DNA for the CDR3 is TGTGCCAGCAGTTACCCTACGACAGGAAAAGCTAACTATGGCTACACCTTC. It is translated as CASSYPTTGKANYGYTF.

The chain uses TRBV19 and TRBJ1-5, with D perhaps matching TRBD1 (6 bases). The CDR3 consists of 14 residues. In germline, CDR1 is LNHDA, CDR2 SQIVND (reference sequence). V lost 5 bases and J lost 3, with 11 bases in between. CDR3 region: CASSVRDTNQPQHF. In DNA, the CDR3 is TGTGCCAGTAGTGTCCGGGACACCAATCAGCCCCAGCATTTT.

The genes are TRBV5-7 and TRBJ1-5; TRBD1 agrees at 8 bases. TRBV5-7 is an open reading frame, and its role is uncertain. This CDR3 is 19 amino acids long. The V gene end was trimmed by 4 bases and the J gene end by 6 bases; junction bases not matched to a gene: 21. CDR3 DNA sequence: TGTGCCAGCAGCCCCAGACAGGGGTCAAGTCAGCCCCAGCCTCAGCCCCAGCATTTT. It is translated as CASSPRQGSSQPQPQPQHF.

This clone has just one count. The gene calls are TRBV10-3 and TRBJ2-1; 11 bases fit TRBD1. J gave up 9 bases and V 5 bases, and 6 bases lay outside the gene matches. This CDR3 has 14 amino acids. Germline V lookup: CDR1 ENHRY, CDR2 SYGVKD. CDR3 nucleotide sequence: TGTGCCATCAGTTTGGGACAGGGGGTCTCTGAGCAGTTCTTC. Amino acid sequence: CAISLGQGVSEQFF.

The sample holds a few counts of this clone. The chain links TRBV5-1 to TRBJ1-3; the match to TRBD1 covers 9 bases. CDR3 length equals 17 residues. V trimming: 1 base; J trimming: 2 bases; junction bases outside the gene matches: 7. Germline V gene data show CDR1 as SGHRS and CDR2 as YFSETQ. As DNA, the CDR3 is TGCGCCAGCAGCTTGAGAGGACAGGGGAACCCTGGAAACACCATATATTTT. Amino acids: CASSLRGQGNPGNTIYF.

The CDR3 protein is CASSLDLPGVEQFF. The CDR3 region has the DNA TGTGCCAGCAGCTTAGATCTCCCCGGAGTTGAGCAGTTCTTC. This rearrangement joins TRBV11-2 to TRBJ2-1, with no clear D. Germline values: CDR1 SGHAT, CDR2 FQNNGV. The CDR3 loop spans 14 amino acids. V lost 0 bases and J 9 bases, leaving 12 bases between the germline ends.

The CDR3 protein is CASSVSGTGDQPQHF. The CDR3 nucleotides are TGCGCCAGCAGTGTTTCCGGGACAGGGGATCAGCCCCAGCATTTT. The V call is TRBV10-2, the J call TRBJ1-5; 10 nucleotides match TRBD1. Germline CDR1 WSHSY, CDR2 SAAADI. The CDR3 is made up of 15 amino acids. V shed 4 bases, J shed 5 bases, and the junction held 5 bases outside the gene matches.

J is TRBJ2-2 and V is TRBV7-9; D may be TRBD1 (6 bases). The V gene's germline CDR1 is SEHNR and CDR2 FQNEAQ (reference sequence). V was cut by 3 bases and J by 6 bases, with 14 bases left in between. CDR3 length: 15 residues. The CDR3 spells CASSLVTGWAGELFF. In nucleotides, the CDR3 is TGTGCCAGCAGCTTGGTGACAGGTTGGGCCGGGGAGCTGTTTTTT.

The chain is built from TRBV27 and TRBJ2-3; 11 nucleotides agree with TRBD1. The CDR3 sequence is 14 residues long. Germline CDR1 MNHEY, CDR2 SMNVEV (reference sequence). V shed 8 bases, J shed 4 bases, and the junction held 5 bases outside the gene matches. This CDR3 reads CASVGDRGADTQYF. The CDR3 region has the DNA TGTGCCAGCGTCGGGGACAGGGGGGCAGATACGCAGTATTTT.

The V gene is TRBV6-6, the J gene TRBJ2-3, with D tentatively TRBD2 (5 bases). The CDR3 totals 14 residues. In germline, CDR1 is MNHNY, CDR2 SVGAGI (reference sequence). With 4 bases removed from V and 4 bases from J, the gap between germline ends came to 12 bases. CDR3 in amino acids: CASSSGKEADTQYF. CDR3 nucleotides: TGTGCCAGCAGTTCCGGGAAGGAGGCAGATACGCAGTATTTT.

In its sample, this clone was seen once. The chain carries TRBV5-1 and TRBJ1-1, with D unresolved. The CDR3 covers 13 residues. The germline V and J ends were trimmed by 4 bases and 8 bases, with 15 bases remaining between them. Germline CDR1 reads SGHRS; CDR2 reads YFSETQ. The CDR3 protein is CASSHSSGREAFF. DNA of the CDR3: TGCGCCAGCAGCCACAGCTCAGGCCGGGAAGCTTTCTTT.

The chain combines TRBV6-5 with TRBJ1-2; TRBD1 aligns across 7 bases. V lost 2 bases and J lost 8; bases outside the gene matches: 8. Per the germline V gene, CDR1 is MNHEY and CDR2 is SVGAGI. The length of the CDR3 is 14 residues. CDR3 DNA: TGTGCCAGCAGTTACGGGACAGCCCCGCGCGGCTACACCTTC. This sequence encodes CASSYGTAPRGYTF.

A single count supports this clone. The rearrangement uses TRBV10-3 and TRBJ1-2; D gene uncertain. This CDR3 is built from 15 residues. The V end was cut by 6 bases, the J end by 3 bases, with 17 bases between. Germline V CDR1 and CDR2: ENHRY, SYGVKD. CDR3 sequence: CAIRDVAGGDYGYTF. Written as DNA, the CDR3 is TGTGCCATCAGGGATGTCGCAGGCGGTGACTATGGCTACACCTTC.

This clone is a singleton in its sample. This chain links TRBV28 with TRBJ1-4; D perhaps matches TRBD1 (5 bases). The CDR3 runs to 16 residues. In germline, CDR1 is MDHEN, CDR2 SYDVKM. V dropped 4 bases and J dropped 8 bases, with 20 bases sitting between them. In DNA, the CDR3 is TGTGCCAGCAGTTCCCCTCGGGGGGGTACGAGAGAAAAACTGTTTTTT. This translates into CASSSPRGGTREKLFF. Supplemented by reference TRBV28 and TRBJ1-4, the full variable domain reads DVKVTQSSRYLVKRTGEKVFLECVQDMDHENMFWYRQDPGLGLRLIYFSYDVKMKEKGDIPEGYSVSREKKERFSLILESASTNQTSMYLCASSSPRGGTREKLFFGSGTQLSVL.

V is TRBV7-2 and J is TRBJ2-2, with D possibly matching TRBD1 (6 bases). Trimming left V 1 base short and J 4 bases short, with 10 bases between. This CDR3 has 15 residues. Germline assignment: CDR1 SGHTA and CDR2 FQGNSA. As DNA, the CDR3 is TGTGCCAGCAGCTTAGAGGGGGTTCTCACCGGGGAGCTGTTTTTT. This codes for CASSLEGVLTGELFF.

This chain connects TRBV10-3 to TRBJ2-5; D remains ambiguous. The CDR3 loop spans 12 amino acids. Germline V gene sequence: CDR1 ENHRY, CDR2 SYGVKD. Trimming pared 10 bases from V and 2 bases from J, leaving 11 bases between. For the CDR3, the DNA is TGTGCCAGTGGCCGGGCTCAAGAGACCCAGTACTTC. It translates to CASGRAQETQYF.